This T cell receptor (beta chain) emerged from a study of shared clonotypes between healthy human individuals. Genomic DNA of each subset was evenly split across several immunoSEQ plates. Libraries were prepared by immunoSEQ multiplex PCR; TCRdb keeps only in-frame clonotypes and omits some of them. The sample shows 2 million to 2.5 million clones, about 92% of them seen only once. CD8 cells classed as naive were CD45RO-negative and positively selected for CCR7, excluding terminally differentiated effector memory CD45RA+ cells. There are 15 residues in the CDR3. The trim removed 6 bases at V and 4 bases at J, leaving 5 bases unmatched. Germline V CDR1 and CDR2: MNHEY, SVGAGI. This clone was detected only once. The antigen is unknown. Study conclusions and caveats: Clonotypes that were shared across four donors made up approximately 5.1% of naive CD4 clonotypes. Rarefaction exposed incomplete sorted-subset sequencing despite large depth. Memory subsets had estimated richness that was generally smaller than that of naive subsets.

What was sequenced was naive CD8+ T cells from PBMCs. This TCR was recovered from a man younger than 30 in good health. Some clones in this sample may be carry-over from other donors' samples. The chain has TRBV6-5 and TRBJ2-1; 11 bases are shared with TRBD2. The CDR3 here is CASRIRLAGYNEQFF. The CDR3 DNA reads TGTGCCAGCAGGATCCGACTAGCGGGGTACAATGAGCAGTTCTTC.